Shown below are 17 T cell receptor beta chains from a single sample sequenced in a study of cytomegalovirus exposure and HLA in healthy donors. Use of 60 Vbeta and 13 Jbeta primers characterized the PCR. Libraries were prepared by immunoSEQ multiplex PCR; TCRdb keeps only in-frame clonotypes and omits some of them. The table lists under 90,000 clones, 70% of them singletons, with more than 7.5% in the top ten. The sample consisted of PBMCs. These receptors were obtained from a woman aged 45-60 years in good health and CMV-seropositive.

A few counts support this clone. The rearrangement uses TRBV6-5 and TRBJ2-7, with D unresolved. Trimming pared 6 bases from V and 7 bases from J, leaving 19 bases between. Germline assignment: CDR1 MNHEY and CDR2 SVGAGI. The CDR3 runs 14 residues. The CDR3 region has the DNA TGTGCCAGCAGACCTCCCCTCGACGGAGATGAGCAGTACTTC. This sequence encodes CASRPPLDGDEQYF.

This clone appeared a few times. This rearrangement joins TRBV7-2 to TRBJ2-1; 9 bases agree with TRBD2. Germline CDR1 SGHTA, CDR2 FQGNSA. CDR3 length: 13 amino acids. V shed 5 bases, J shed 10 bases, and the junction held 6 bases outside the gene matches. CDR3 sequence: CASSPTSGWEQFF. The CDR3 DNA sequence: TGTGCCAGCAGCCCCACTAGCGGGTGGGAGCAGTTCTTC.

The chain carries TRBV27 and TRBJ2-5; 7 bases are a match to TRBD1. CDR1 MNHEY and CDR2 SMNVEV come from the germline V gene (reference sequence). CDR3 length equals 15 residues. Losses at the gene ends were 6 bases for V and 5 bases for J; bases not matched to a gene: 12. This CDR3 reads CASRGTAEGEETQYF. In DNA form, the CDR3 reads TGTGCCAGCAGGGGGACAGCCGAAGGTGAGGAGACCCAGTACTTC.

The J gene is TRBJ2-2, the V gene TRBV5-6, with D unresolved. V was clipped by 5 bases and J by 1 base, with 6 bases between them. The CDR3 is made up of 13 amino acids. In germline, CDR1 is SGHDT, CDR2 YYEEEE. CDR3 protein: CASRSRNTGELFF. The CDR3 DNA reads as TGTGCCAGCAGGTCGAGGAACACCGGGGAGCTGTTTTTT.

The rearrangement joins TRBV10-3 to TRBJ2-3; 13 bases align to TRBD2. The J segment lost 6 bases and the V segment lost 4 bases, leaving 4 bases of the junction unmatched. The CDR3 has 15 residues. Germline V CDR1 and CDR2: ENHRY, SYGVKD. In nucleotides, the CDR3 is TGTGCCATCAGTGCTCCACTAGCGGGGGGGGATACGCAGTATTTT. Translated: CAISAPLAGGDTQYF.

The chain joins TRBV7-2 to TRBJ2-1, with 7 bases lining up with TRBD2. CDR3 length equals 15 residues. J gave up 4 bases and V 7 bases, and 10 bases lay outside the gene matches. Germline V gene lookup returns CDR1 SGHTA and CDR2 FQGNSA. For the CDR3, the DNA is TGTGCCAGCACCACTAGCGTCGGCACATACAATGAGCAGTTCTTC. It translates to CASTTSVGTYNEQFF. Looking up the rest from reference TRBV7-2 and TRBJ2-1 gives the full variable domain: GAGVSQSPSNKVTEKGKDVELRCDPISGHTALYWYRQSLGQGLEFLIYFQGNSAPDKSGLPSDRFSAERTGGSVSTLTIQRTQQEDSAVYLCASTTSVGTYNEQFFGPGTRLTVL.

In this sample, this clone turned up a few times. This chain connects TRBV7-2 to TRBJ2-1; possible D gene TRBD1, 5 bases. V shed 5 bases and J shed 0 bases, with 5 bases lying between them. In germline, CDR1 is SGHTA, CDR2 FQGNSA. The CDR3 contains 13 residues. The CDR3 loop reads CASSDSSYNEQFF. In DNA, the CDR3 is TGTGCCAGCAGCGACAGCTCCTACAATGAGCAGTTCTTC.

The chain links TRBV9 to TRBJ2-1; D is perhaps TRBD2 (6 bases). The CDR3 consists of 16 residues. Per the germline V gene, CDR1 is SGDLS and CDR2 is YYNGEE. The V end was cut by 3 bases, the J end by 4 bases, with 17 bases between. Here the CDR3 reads CASSARVREPYNEQFF. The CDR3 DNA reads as TGTGCCAGCAGCGCCCGGGTCCGGGAGCCATACAATGAGCAGTTCTTC.

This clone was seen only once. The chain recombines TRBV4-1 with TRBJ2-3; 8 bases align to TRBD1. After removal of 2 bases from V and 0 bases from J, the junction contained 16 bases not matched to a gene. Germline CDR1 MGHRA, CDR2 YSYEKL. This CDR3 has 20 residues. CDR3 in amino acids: CASSQPPLRQGFTSTDTQYF. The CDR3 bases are TGCGCCAGCAGCCAACCCCCCCTCAGACAGGGGTTCACTAGCACAGATACGCAGTATTTT.

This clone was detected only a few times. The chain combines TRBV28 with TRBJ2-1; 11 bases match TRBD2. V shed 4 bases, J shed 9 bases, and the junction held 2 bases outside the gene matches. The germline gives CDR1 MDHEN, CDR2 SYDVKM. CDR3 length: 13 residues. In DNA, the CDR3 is TGTGCCAGCAGTTGGACTAGCGGGCCTGAGCAGTTCTTC. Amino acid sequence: CASSWTSGPEQFF.

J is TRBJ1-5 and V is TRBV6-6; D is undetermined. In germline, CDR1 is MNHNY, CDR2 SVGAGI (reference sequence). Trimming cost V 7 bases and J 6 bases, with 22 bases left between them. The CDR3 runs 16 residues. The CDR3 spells CASMPYEGGIGQPQHF. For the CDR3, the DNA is TGTGCCAGCATGCCCTACGAGGGAGGGATAGGTCAGCCCCAGCATTTT.

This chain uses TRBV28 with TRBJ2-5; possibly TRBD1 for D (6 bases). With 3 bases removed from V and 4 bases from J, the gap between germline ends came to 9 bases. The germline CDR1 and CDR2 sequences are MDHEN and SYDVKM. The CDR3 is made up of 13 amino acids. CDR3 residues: CASSFRGGETQYF. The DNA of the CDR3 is TGTGCCAGCAGTTTCAGGGGTGGAGAGACCCAGTACTTC.

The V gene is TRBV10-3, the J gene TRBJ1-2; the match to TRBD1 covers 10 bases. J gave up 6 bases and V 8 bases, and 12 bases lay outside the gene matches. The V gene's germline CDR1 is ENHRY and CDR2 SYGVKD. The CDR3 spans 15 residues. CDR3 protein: CAISGAGDRGDGYTF. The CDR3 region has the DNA TGTGCCATCTCAGGAGCTGGGGACAGGGGCGATGGCTACACCTTC.

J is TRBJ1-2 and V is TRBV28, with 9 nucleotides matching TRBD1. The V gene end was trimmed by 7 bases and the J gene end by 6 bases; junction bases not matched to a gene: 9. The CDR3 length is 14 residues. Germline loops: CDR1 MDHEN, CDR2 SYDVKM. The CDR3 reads CASNKWGQGNGYTF. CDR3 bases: TGTGCCAGCAACAAATGGGGACAGGGAAATGGCTACACCTTC.

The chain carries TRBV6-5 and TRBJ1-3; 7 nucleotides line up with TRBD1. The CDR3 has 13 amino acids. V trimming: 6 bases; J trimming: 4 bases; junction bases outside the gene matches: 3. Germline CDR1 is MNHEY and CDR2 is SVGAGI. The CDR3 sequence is CASRTGSGNTIYF. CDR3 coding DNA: TGTGCCAGCAGGACAGGGTCAGGAAACACCATATATTTT.

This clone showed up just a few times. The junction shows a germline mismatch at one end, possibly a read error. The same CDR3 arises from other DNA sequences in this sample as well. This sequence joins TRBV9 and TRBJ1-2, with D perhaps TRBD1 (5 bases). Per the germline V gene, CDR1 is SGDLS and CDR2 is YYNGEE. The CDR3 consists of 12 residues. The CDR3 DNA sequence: TGTGCCAGCAGCGACGGGGGGTCGGTAGGAGGCTTC. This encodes CASSDGGSVGGF.

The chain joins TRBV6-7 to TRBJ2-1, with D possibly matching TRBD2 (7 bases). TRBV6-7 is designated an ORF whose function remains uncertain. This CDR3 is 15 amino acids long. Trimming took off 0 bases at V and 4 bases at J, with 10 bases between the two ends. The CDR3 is CASSYSAGAYNEQFF. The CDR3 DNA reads TGTGCCAGCAGTTACTCGGCGGGGGCTTACAATGAGCAGTTCTTC.